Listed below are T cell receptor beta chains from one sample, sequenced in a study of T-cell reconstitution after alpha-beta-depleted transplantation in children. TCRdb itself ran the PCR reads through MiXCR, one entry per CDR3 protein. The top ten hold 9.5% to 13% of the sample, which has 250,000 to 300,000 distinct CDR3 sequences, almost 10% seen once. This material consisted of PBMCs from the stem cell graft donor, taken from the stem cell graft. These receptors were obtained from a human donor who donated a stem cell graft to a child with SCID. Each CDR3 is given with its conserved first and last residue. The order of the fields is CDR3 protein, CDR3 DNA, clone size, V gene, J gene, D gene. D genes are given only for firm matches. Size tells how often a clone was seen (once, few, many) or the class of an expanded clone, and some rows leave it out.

CDR3aa: CASSLSGAGTGELFF
CDR3nt: TGTGCCAGCAGCTTATCGGGTGCGGGGACCGGGGAGCTGTTTTTT
abundance: few
v_gene: TRBV7-9
j_gene: TRBJ2-2
d_gene: .

CDR3aa: CASSLYADTQYF
CDR3nt: TGTGCCAGCAGCCTTTATGCAGATACGCAGTATTTT
abundance: many
v_gene: TRBV3-1
j_gene: TRBJ2-3
d_gene: .

CDR3aa: CASSLDSSSNYGYTF
CDR3nt: TGTGCCAGCAGCTTGGACAGCTCTTCTAACTATGGCTACACCTTC
abundance: .
v_gene: TRBV7-3
j_gene: TRBJ1-2
d_gene: .

CDR3aa: CATSRGAVRESSTDTQYF
CDR3nt: TGTGCCACCAGCAGAGGGGCCGTAAGGGAGTCAAGCACAGATACGCAGTATTTT
abundance: few
v_gene: TRBV15
j_gene: TRBJ2-3
d_gene: .

CDR3aa: CRISNQPQHF
CDR3nt: TGCAGGATTAGCAATCAGCCCCAGCATTTT
abundance: many
v_gene: TRBV5-1
j_gene: TRBJ1-5
d_gene: .

CDR3aa: CATSREFGDIAYEQYF
CDR3nt: TGTGCCACCAGCAGAGAATTTGGGGACATTGCCTACGAGCAGTACTTC
abundance: .
v_gene: TRBV15
j_gene: TRBJ2-7
d_gene: .

CDR3aa: CASISEWGASTDTQYF
CDR3nt: TGTGCCAGCATTTCAGAATGGGGGGCCAGCACAGATACGCAGTATTTT
abundance: few
v_gene: TRBV12-3/TRBV12-4
j_gene: TRBJ2-3
d_gene: .

CDR3aa: CATSSETSREQFF
CDR3nt: TGTGCCACCAGCAGCGAAACTAGCAGGGAGCAGTTCTTC
abundance: .
v_gene: TRBV15
j_gene: TRBJ2-1
d_gene: .

CDR3aa: CASSQTGGLETQYF
CDR3nt: TGTGCCAGCAGTCAGACAGGGGGCTTGGAGACCCAGTACTTC
abundance: few
v_gene: TRBV12-3/TRBV12-4
j_gene: TRBJ2-5
d_gene: TRBD1

CDR3aa: CASSATGGYGYTF
CDR3nt: TGTGCCAGCAGTGCCACCGGGGGCTATGGCTACACCTTC
abundance: few
v_gene: TRBV12-3/TRBV12-4
j_gene: TRBJ1-2
d_gene: .

CDR3aa: CASSRLGQEMFF
CDR3nt: TGTGCCAGCAGCCGCCTGGGACAGGAAATGTTTTTT
abundance: few
v_gene: TRBV6-6
j_gene: TRBJ1-4
d_gene: TRBD1

CDR3aa: CATSDWGQGGRETQYF
CDR3nt: TGTGCCACCAGTGACTGGGGACAGGGAGGGCGAGAGACCCAGTACTTC
abundance: .
v_gene: TRBV24-1
j_gene: TRBJ2-5
d_gene: TRBD1

CDR3aa: CASSLVPGQNTEAFF
CDR3nt: TGTGCCAGCAGCTTAGTCCCGGGACAGAACACTGAAGCTTTCTTT
abundance: .
v_gene: TRBV11-2
j_gene: TRBJ1-1
d_gene: .

CDR3aa: CASSSERQGANTEAFF
CDR3nt: TGTGCCAGCAGCTCAGAACGACAGGGGGCGAACACTGAAGCTTTCTTT
abundance: few
v_gene: TRBV5-5
j_gene: TRBJ1-1
d_gene: TRBD1